This T cell receptor beta chain was captured in a study of blood T cell repertoires in COVID-19. Across the study: The United States, Italy and Spain were the sources of the acute and convalescent COVID-19 samples.

TCRdb's copy holds only in-frame clones and misses some; the assay was immunoSEQ multiplex PCR. The table shows under 150,000 clones, with 88% occurring only once. Sample: peripheral blood. This clonotype was obtained from a human donor in a cohort sampled during active COVID-19.

Written as DNA, the CDR3 is TGTGCCAGCAGTTACCCGGACAGCTTCAATTCACCCCTCCACTTT. Protein: CASSYPDSFNSPLHF. This chain links TRBV6-6 with TRBJ1-6; D possibly corresponds to TRBD1 (6 bases). Deletions cut 2 bases from V and 7 bases from J, with 12 bases between. This CDR3 region has 15 residues. CDR1 is MNHNY, CDR2 SVGAGI, per germline (reference sequence).